The 5 T cell receptor beta chains reported below all come from one sample, sequenced in a study of post-analysis software for immune sequencing data (dated by TCRdb to between 2015 and 2017). Results the study describes overall, beyond this receptor: Significantly higher frequencies in patients than in controls were found for several TRBV segments, including TRBV5-6, TRBV5-1 and TRBV20-1.

For these TCRs, the target antigens are not known. Receptors were amplified or captured by PCR. Instrument on record: Illumina HiSeq 2500. To reduce PCR and sequencing biases, unique molecular identifiers were incorporated into the TCR beta cDNA libraries. TCRdb passed the public sequencing reads through fastp at Q25 and MiXCR, retaining productive beta sequences. Rows matching on CDR3 protein sequence are summarized as one entry with the most common DNA and genes. This sample is represented by 700,000 to 900,000 distinct CDR3 sequences; around 45% of them were singletons. The top ten clones comprise 4.9% of the sample. Sequenced: blood. Receptors originate from a girl between 10 and 17 years old with multiple sclerosis.

This chain connects TRBV28 to TRBJ1-2; maybe TRBD1 (6 bases). This CDR3 region has 14 residues. Germline CDR1 reads MDHEN; CDR2 reads SYDVKM. Trimming shortened V by 3 bases and J by 7 bases, and 15 bases separated the two germline ends. The CDR3 reads CASSLEGGVPGYTF. The DNA of the CDR3 is TGTGCCAGCAGTTTGGAGGGGGGGGTCCCTGGCTACACCTTC.

This clonotype was observed a few times. The chain carries TRBV20-1 and TRBJ2-1; maybe TRBD1 (5 bases). CDR1 and CDR2 (germline): DFQATT, SNEGSKA (reference sequence). Trimming removed 6 bases at V and 0 bases at J, with 18 bases between. This CDR3 spans 16 amino acids. CDR3 amino acids: CSARPSQAPSYNEQFF. CDR3 DNA sequence: TGCAGTGCCAGACCCTCACAGGCACCCTCCTACAATGAGCAGTTCTTC.

The chain employs TRBV18 and TRBJ2-5, with 8 positions matching TRBD2. Germline V gene sequence: CDR1 KGHSH, CDR2 LQKENI. V lost 1 base, J lost 6 bases, and 10 bases stayed unmatched. CDR3 size: 16 residues. The CDR3 DNA sequence: TGTGCCAGCTCACCACAGGGACTAGAAATGTGGAAGACCCAGTACTTC. Its protein is CASSPQGLEMWKTQYF.

V is TRBV12-3 or TRBV12-4 and J is TRBJ1-1, with 9 positions matching TRBD1. V dropped 7 bases and J dropped 1; count of bases not matched to a gene: 1. This CDR3 contains 13 residues. CDR3 region: CASKGQGNTEAFF. The CDR3 coding sequence is TGTGCCAGCAAGGGACAGGGGAACACTGAAGCTTTCTTT.

At least ten counts were recorded for this clonotype. V is TRBV4-2 and J is TRBJ2-7, with 7 bases fitting TRBD1. Germline V lookup: CDR1 LGHNA, CDR2 YNFKEQ. The CDR3 consists of 15 residues. Unmatched junction bases numbered 2, after V lost 0 bases and J lost 0 bases. Here the CDR3 reads CASSQDRGSSYEQYF. The DNA of the CDR3 is TGTGCCAGCAGCCAAGACAGGGGGAGCTCCTACGAGCAGTACTTC.